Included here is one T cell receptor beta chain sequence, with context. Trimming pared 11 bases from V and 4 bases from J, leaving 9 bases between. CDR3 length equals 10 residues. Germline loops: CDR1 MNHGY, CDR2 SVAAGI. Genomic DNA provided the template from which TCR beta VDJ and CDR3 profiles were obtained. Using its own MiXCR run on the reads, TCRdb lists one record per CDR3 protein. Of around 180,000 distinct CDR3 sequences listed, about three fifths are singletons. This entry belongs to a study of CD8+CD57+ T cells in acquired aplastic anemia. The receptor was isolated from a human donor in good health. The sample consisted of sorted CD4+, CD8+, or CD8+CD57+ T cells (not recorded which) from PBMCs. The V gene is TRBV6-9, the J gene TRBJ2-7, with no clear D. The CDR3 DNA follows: TGTGCCTGTAGCAATTACGAGCAGTACTTC. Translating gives CACSNYEQYF.